This passage covers 25 T cell receptor beta chains from one sample sequenced in a study of radiotherapy plus CTLA-4 blockade in lung cancer. Repertoires were generated with immunoSEQ multiplex PCR, while TCRdb's copy carries only in-frame clones and drops some. The sample consists of about 62,000 clones, around 69% of them appearing once. Here the sequenced sample was peripheral blood, taken from a patient treated with radiotherapy plus ipilimumab. These TCRs come from a human donor with non-small cell lung cancer who had a complete response to radiotherapy plus ipilimumab.

The DNA of the CDR3 is TGCGCCAGCAGCTCGTCGGGGAATTACCAAGAGACCCAGTACTTC. Translation: CASSSSGNYQETQYF. The rearrangement joins TRBV5-1 to TRBJ2-5; a possible D gene is TRBD2 (5 bases). Germline CDR1 SGHRS, CDR2 YFSETQ. CDR3 length: 15 residues. The V and J ends lost 3 bases and 0 bases respectively, with 12 bases between them.

The chain joins TRBV28 to TRBJ2-3; TRBD1 matches 8 bases. CDR1 is MDHEN, CDR2 SYDVKM, per germline. This CDR3 comprises 13 residues. The J segment lost 7 bases and the V segment lost 5 bases, leaving 5 bases of the junction unmatched. CDR3 in amino acids: CASSPDRVNTQYF. The CDR3 DNA is TGTGCCAGCAGTCCGGACAGGGTTAATACGCAGTATTTT. The full variable domain, with the rest looked up from reference TRBV28 and TRBJ2-3, is DVKVTQSSRYLVKRTGEKVFLECVQDMDHENMFWYRQDPGLGLRLIYFSYDVKMKEKGDIPEGYSVSREKKERFSLILESASTNQTSMYLCASSPDRVNTQYFGPGTRLTVL.

The chain joins TRBV19 to TRBJ1-5, with 7 bases fitting TRBD1. The CDR3 consists of 19 residues. Germline CDR1 LNHDA, CDR2 SQIVND (reference sequence). V lost 4 bases, J lost 0 bases, and 15 bases stayed unmatched. The CDR3 spells CASSSPRTGKKNSNQPQHF. In DNA form, the CDR3 reads TGTGCCAGTAGTAGCCCACGGACAGGCAAAAAAAATAGCAATCAGCCCCAGCATTTT.

In this sample, this clone turned up once. This sequence joins TRBV6-6 and TRBJ1-6, with TRBD1 identical over 7 bases. The CDR3 sequence is 14 residues long. V gave up 4 bases and J gave up 5 bases; unmatched junction bases: 2. The germline V gene has CDR1 MNHNY and CDR2 SVGAGI (reference sequence). For the CDR3, the DNA is TGTGCCAGCAGTTGGGACAGCCATAATTCACCCCTCCACTTT. Translation gives CASSWDSHNSPLHF.

This clone was seen more than once but under ten times. The chain combines TRBV12-5 with TRBJ1-3; D is perhaps TRBD1 (5 bases). This CDR3 comprises 14 residues. Trimming pared 6 bases from V and 0 bases from J, leaving 9 bases between. The germline gives CDR1 LGHNT, CDR2 FRNRAP. This chain's CDR3 is CASGAGGSGNTIYF. The DNA for the CDR3 is TGTGCTAGTGGGGCGGGGGGCTCTGGAAACACCATATATTTT.

To note about this clone: The same CDR3 arises from other DNA sequences in this sample as well. This chain joins TRBV2 and TRBJ1-4; 7 bases align to TRBD1. The V gene end was trimmed by 3 bases and the J gene end by 7 bases; junction bases not matched to a gene: 8. This CDR3 comprises 15 residues. CDR1 is SNHLY, CDR2 FYNNEI, per germline. The DNA for the CDR3 is TGTGCCAGCAGTGATGATGCGACAGGGATTGAAAAACTGTTTTTT. Its protein product is CASSDDATGIEKLFF.

The rearrangement uses TRBV13 and TRBJ1-5, with 8 nucleotides matching TRBD1. The germline gives CDR1 PRHDT, CDR2 FYEKMQ (reference sequence). The CDR3 is made up of 15 amino acids. Trimming cost V 5 bases and J 0 bases; bases outside gene matches: 3. As DNA, the CDR3 is TGTGCCAGCAGCAGACAGGGGTATAGCAATCAGCCCCAGCATTTT. It translates to CASSRQGYSNQPQHF.

The chain has TRBV10-2 and TRBJ1-2; TRBD1 matches 7 bases. V lost 5 bases to trimming and J lost 8 bases; unmatched junction nucleotides: 5. From germline, CDR1 is WSHSY and CDR2 SAAADI. This CDR3 comprises 12 residues. DNA of the CDR3: TGCGCCAGCAGTTTACAGGGGTACGGCTACACCTTC. It encodes CASSLQGYGYTF.

This chain joins TRBV6-5 and TRBJ2-3, with unresolved D. The ends were cut back, 7 bases at V and 2 bases at J, with 10 bases in the middle. Germline-derived CDR1 and CDR2 are MNHEY and SVGAGI. The CDR3 spans 13 residues. CDR3 sequence: CASKYGVTDTQYF. As DNA, the CDR3 is TGTGCCAGCAAATACGGAGTCACAGATACGCAGTATTTT.

The rearrangement joins TRBV19 to TRBJ2-1; TRBD2 agrees at 8 bases. CDR3 length: 16 amino acids. With 0 bases clipped from V and 4 bases from J, the junction kept 5 bases outside the gene matches. CDR1 is LNHDA and CDR2 is SQIVND in the germline V gene (reference sequence). This CDR3 is CASSIEASGSYNEQFF. CDR3 coding DNA: TGTGCCAGTAGTATAGAGGCGAGCGGGAGTTACAATGAGCAGTTCTTC. The variable domain in full, completed from reference TRBV19 and TRBJ2-1, reads DGGITQSPKYLFRKEGQNVTLSCEQNLNHDAMYWYRQDPGQGLRLIYYSQIVNDFQKGDIAEGYSVSREKKESFPLTVTSAQKNPTAFYLCASSIEASGSYNEQFFGPGTRLTVL.

The chain employs TRBV18 and TRBJ2-7; TRBD1 might be the D (7 bases). Germline lookup yields CDR1 KGHSH and CDR2 LQKENI. This CDR3 comprises 12 residues. The germline V and J ends were trimmed by 3 bases and 7 bases, with 10 bases remaining between them. The CDR3 DNA is TGTGCCAGCTCACCCCAGGGGGGTGAGCAGTACTTC. Its protein is CASSPQGGEQYF.

The chain is built from TRBV11-2 and TRBJ2-3; D unresolved. CDR1 and CDR2 (germline): SGHAT, FQNNGV. The V and J ends lost 1 base and 0 bases respectively, with 14 bases between them. The CDR3 covers 17 residues. CDR3 coding DNA: TGTGCCAGCAGCTTAGCCCGAAGAACCCTAAGCACAGATACGCAGTATTTT. It codes for CASSLARRTLSTDTQYF.

The chain combines TRBV7-6 with TRBJ2-1; D not resolved. This CDR3 is 17 amino acids long. The germline CDR1 and CDR2 sequences are SGHVS and FNYEAQ. The germline V and J ends were trimmed by 3 bases and 1 base, with 16 bases remaining between them. CDR3: CASSLNIPGGSYNEQFF. Written as DNA, the CDR3 is TGTGCCAGCAGCTTGAACATACCCGGCGGATCCTACAATGAGCAGTTCTTC.

This chain links TRBV18 with TRBJ2-5; 7 nucleotides match TRBD2. The tail of the sequence fits TRBJ2-7 better, so the J call may be wrong. The CDR3 length is 15 residues. CDR1 is KGHSH and CDR2 is LQKENI in the germline V gene. CDR3 sequence: CASSSASGAPYEQYF. CDR3 DNA: TGTGCCAGCTCATCGGCTAGCGGAGCCCCCTACGAGCAGTACTTC.

This clone came up a few times. V gene TRBV30 combines with J gene TRBJ2-5; a weak D match, TRBD1 (7 bases). Germline CDR1 reads GTSNPN; CDR2 reads SVGIG (reference sequence). V dropped 4 bases and J dropped 4 bases, with 16 bases sitting between them. The CDR3 is 14 residues long. The CDR3 DNA is TGTGCCTGGAACCCGACAGGGACTGGAGAGACCCAGTACTTC. This codes for CAWNPTGTGETQYF.

The chain recombines TRBV28 with TRBJ2-1, with 7 bases fitting TRBD2. This CDR3 spans 16 amino acids. The V gene end was trimmed by 5 bases and the J gene end by 9 bases; junction bases not matched to a gene: 16. Looked up from germline, CDR1 is MDHEN and CDR2 is SYDVKM. CDR3 coding DNA: TGTGCCAGCAGTCAACGTCCGGGATCCAGGGAGGGTGAGCAGTTCTTC. Encoded protein: CASSQRPGSREGEQFF.

The CDR3 region is CASSDVGQGTDTQYF. The DNA for the CDR3 is TGTGCCAGCAGTGACGTGGGACAGGGAACAGATACGCAGTATTTT. The chain joins TRBV6-1 to TRBJ2-3, with 9 bases matching TRBD1. The germline V gene encodes CDR1 MNHNS and CDR2 SASEGT. The CDR3 length is 15 residues. Trimming cost V 3 bases and J 3 bases; bases outside gene matches: 4.

This sequence joins TRBV19 and TRBJ2-2; 12 nucleotides line up with TRBD2. From germline, CDR1 is LNHDA and CDR2 SQIVND (reference sequence). This CDR3 is 14 amino acids long. V shed 8 bases, J shed 3 bases, and the junction held 1 base outside the gene matches. The CDR3 is CASRTSGDTGELFF. CDR3 bases: TGTGCCAGTCGGACTAGCGGGGACACCGGGGAGCTGTTTTTT.

J is TRBJ2-3 and V is TRBV4-3; TRBD1 agrees at 7 bases. This CDR3 spans 18 amino acids. In germline, CDR1 is LGHNA, CDR2 YSLEER. The ends lost 0 bases at V and 0 bases at J; junction bases unmatched: 9. Here the CDR3 DNA reads TGCGCCAGCAGCCAAGATTCTGGGCAGGGGGACAGCACAGATACGCAGTATTTT. As protein: CASSQDSGQGDSTDTQYF.

The V call is TRBV19, the J call TRBJ2-7; 7 bases match TRBD1. Trimming took 1 base from V and 4 from J; bases not matched to a gene: 7. This CDR3 is 15 amino acids long. Per germline, CDR1 LNHDA and CDR2 SQIVND (reference sequence). The CDR3 DNA reads as TGTGCCAGTAGTATAGGGAAGACAGGGTTGTACGAGCAGTACTTC. This encodes CASSIGKTGLYEQYF.

This clone was counted once. The genes are TRBV10-3 and TRBJ1-1; D possibly corresponds to TRBD1 (6 bases). The V and J ends lost 6 bases and 5 bases respectively, with 13 bases between them. Germline values: CDR1 ENHRY, CDR2 SYGVKD. The CDR3 spans 13 residues. The CDR3 DNA sequence: TGTGCCATCAGACACTCCCAGGGGACTGAAGCTTTCTTT. Its protein is CAIRHSQGTEAFF.

This rearrangement joins TRBV9 to TRBJ2-5; D perhaps matches TRBD2 (6 bases). The CDR3 covers 14 residues. Germline-derived CDR1 and CDR2 are SGDLS and YYNGEE. Trimming stripped 0 bases from V and 2 bases from J, with 8 bases between. The CDR3 reads CASSVGGEQETQYF. CDR3 sequence (DNA): TGTGCCAGCAGCGTAGGCGGGGAGCAAGAGACCCAGTACTTC. The whole variable domain, remainder taken from reference TRBV9 and TRBJ2-5, is DSGVTQTPKHLITATGQRVTLRCSPRSGDLSVYWYQQSLDQGLQFLIQYYNGEERAKGNILERFSAQQFPDLHSELNLSSLELGDSALYFCASSVGGEQETQYFGPGTRLLVL.

The CDR3 region has the DNA TGTGCCAGCAGTGTCGGGGGGCAATCCCAGCATTTT. Translated, it gives CASSVGGQSQHF. The chain joins TRBV2 to TRBJ1-5; tentatively, D is TRBD1 (6 bases). Trimming took 4 bases from V and 11 from J, leaving 12 bases between them. The germline V gene has CDR1 SNHLY and CDR2 FYNNEI. CDR3 length: 12 amino acids.

The chain uses TRBV2 and TRBJ1-2, with 7 bases that match TRBD1. Trimming cost V 5 bases and J 5 bases; bases outside gene matches: 8. This CDR3 comprises 14 residues. The germline V gene has CDR1 SNHLY and CDR2 FYNNEI. The CDR3 sequence: CASSRDSLLYGYTF. In nucleotides, the CDR3 is TGTGCCAGCAGTAGGGACAGCCTTTTATATGGCTACACCTTC.

This clone rates as medium-sized (0.01 to 0.1%). The chain combines TRBV7-9 with TRBJ1-6; 9 bases agree with TRBD1. This CDR3 contains 16 residues. CDR1 SEHNR and CDR2 FQNEAQ come from the germline V gene (reference sequence). Losses at the gene ends were 4 bases for V and 4 bases for J; bases not matched to a gene: 5. In DNA, the CDR3 is TGTGCCAGCAGCTCAGGACAGGGGTTTTATAATTCACCCCTCCACTTT. This translates into CASSSGQGFYNSPLHF.